This is a list of T cell receptor beta chains from one sample in a study of cytomegalovirus exposure and HLA in healthy donors. Generated by immunoSEQ multiplex PCR, the TCRdb table keeps only in-frame clones and is missing some. The sample carries 250,000 to 400,000 clones, roughly 86% recorded once. Material: PBMCs. The receptors derive from a man under 40 in good health and CMV-seronegative. The conserved cysteine and the conserved F or W are not part of the CDR3 here.

>TRBV2|TRBJ2-1
ASSDRDYPRF
>TRBV11-2|TRBJ2-7
ASSSRTGAIYEQY
>TRBV27|TRBJ1-6
ASKLANSPLH
>TRBV11-2|TRBJ2-7
ASSWDTQGHEQY
>TRBV6-6|TRBJ2-2
ASSAGQGATGELF
>TRBV15|TRBJ1-4
ATSSLASNEKLF
>TRBV30|TRBJ2-2
AWARGPNTGELF
>TRBV6-5|TRBJ1-1
AIRSGTGNTEAF
>TRBV6-5|TRBJ2-7
ASSYAGIFYEQY
>TRBV5-1|TRBJ1-4
ASSGGQPTNEKLF
>TRBV6-1|TRBJ1-2
ASSPSDRAYGYT
>TRBV7-9|TRBJ2-7
ASSARRGGEQY
>TRBV18|TRBJ2-5
ASSPPPGVGGTQY
>TRBV2|TRBJ1-5
ASTKGGGLRNQPQH
>TRBV6-5|TRBJ2-7
ASSYSATGPTYEQY
>TRBV2|TRBJ2-3
ASSLRLAAPSTDTQY
>TRBV11-2|TRBJ2-3
ASSYGTSGGRDTQY
>TRBV10-1|TRBJ1-1
GTVNTEAF
>TRBV14|TRBJ2-7
ASGLAGGVEQY